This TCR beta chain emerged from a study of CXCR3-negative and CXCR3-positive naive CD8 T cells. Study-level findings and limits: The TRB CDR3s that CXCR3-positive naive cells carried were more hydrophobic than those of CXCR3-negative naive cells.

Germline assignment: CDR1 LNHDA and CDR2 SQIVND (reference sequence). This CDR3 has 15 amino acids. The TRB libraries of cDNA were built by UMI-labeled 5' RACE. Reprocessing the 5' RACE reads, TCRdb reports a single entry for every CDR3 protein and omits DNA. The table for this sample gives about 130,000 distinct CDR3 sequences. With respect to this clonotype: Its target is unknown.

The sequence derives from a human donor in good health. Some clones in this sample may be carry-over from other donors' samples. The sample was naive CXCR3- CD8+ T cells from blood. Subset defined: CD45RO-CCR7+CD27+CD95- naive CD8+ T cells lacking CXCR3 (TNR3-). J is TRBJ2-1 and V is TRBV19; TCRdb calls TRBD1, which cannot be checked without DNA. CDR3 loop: CASIAGPSSYNEQFF.